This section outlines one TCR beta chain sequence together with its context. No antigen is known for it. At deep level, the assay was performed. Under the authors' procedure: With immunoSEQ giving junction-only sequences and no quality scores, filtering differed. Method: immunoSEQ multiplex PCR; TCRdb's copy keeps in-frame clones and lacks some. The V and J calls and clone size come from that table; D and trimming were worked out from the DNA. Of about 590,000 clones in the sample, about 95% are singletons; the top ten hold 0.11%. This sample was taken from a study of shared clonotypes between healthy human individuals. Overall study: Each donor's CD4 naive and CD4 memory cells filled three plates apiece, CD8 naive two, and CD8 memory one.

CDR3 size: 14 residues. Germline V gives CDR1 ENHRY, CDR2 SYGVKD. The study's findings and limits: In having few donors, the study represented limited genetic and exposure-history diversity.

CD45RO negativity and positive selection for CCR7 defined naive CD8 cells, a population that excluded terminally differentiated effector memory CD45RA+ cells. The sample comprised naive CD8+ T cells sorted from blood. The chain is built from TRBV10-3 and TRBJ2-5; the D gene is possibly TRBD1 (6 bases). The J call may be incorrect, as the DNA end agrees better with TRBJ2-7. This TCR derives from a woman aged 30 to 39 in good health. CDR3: CAISGDRTRYEQYF. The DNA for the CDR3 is TGTGCCATCAGCGGTGACAGGACCCGCTACGAGCAGTACTTC.